A single sample gave rise to the 20 T cell receptor beta chains below, sequenced in a study of cytomegalovirus exposure and HLA in healthy donors. The PCR ran on 60 Vbeta and 13 Jbeta primers. Clones were read by immunoSEQ multiplex PCR, and TCRdb kept only the in-frame ones, dropping some. The repertoire consists of 45,000 to 55,000 clones, with about 78% occurring once and the leading ten covering around 8.1%. Sequencing input: PBMCs. The origin of the receptors is a young man in good health and CMV-seropositive.

Only a few counts were recorded for this clone. The rearrangement uses TRBV6-1 and TRBJ1-1, with 7 bases matching TRBD1. This CDR3 region has 15 residues. From germline, CDR1 is MNHNS and CDR2 SASEGT. V gave up 3 bases and J gave up 5 bases; unmatched junction bases: 9. CDR3 coding DNA: TGTGCCAGCAGTGAGAACCACAGGGGAAGAACTGAAGCTTTCTTT. This codes for CASSENHRGRTEAFF.

The V and J genes are TRBV5-1 and TRBJ2-7, with D uncertain. This CDR3 has 15 residues. Germline V gene data show CDR1 as SGHRS and CDR2 as YFSETQ. The ends were cut back, 1 base at V and 4 bases at J, with 15 bases in the middle. The CDR3, as DNA: TGCGCCAGCAGCTTGATACCAGGTGCTTCATACGAGCAGTACTTC. Translating gives CASSLIPGASYEQYF.

This clone showed up just once. V and J are TRBV6-4 and TRBJ2-3; 7 bases are shared with TRBD2. This CDR3 has 14 amino acids. V lost 4 bases to trimming and J lost 5 bases; unmatched junction nucleotides: 6. Germline-derived CDR1 and CDR2 are MRHNA and SNTAGT. CDR3 protein: CASSATGGQDTQYF. Here the CDR3 DNA reads TGTGCCAGCAGTGCTACGGGGGGTCAAGATACGCAGTATTTT.

The rearrangement joins TRBV19 to TRBJ1-5; no definite D call. Trimming shortened V by 6 bases and J by 9 bases, and 18 bases separated the two germline ends. CDR1 LNHDA and CDR2 SQIVND come from the germline V gene (reference sequence). The CDR3 is made up of 14 amino acids. The CDR3 DNA is TGTGCCAGTAGGGTCCGGAAGGAGCCCTCGCCCCAGCATTTT. As protein: CASRVRKEPSPQHF.

This clone has only one observation. V gene TRBV19 combines with J gene TRBJ1-5, with D maybe TRBD1 (6 bases). The CDR3 has 15 amino acids. Germline values: CDR1 LNHDA, CDR2 SQIVND (reference sequence). V was trimmed by 5 bases and J by 7 bases, leaving 18 bases between them. Here the CDR3 DNA reads TGTGCCAGTAGTGTAGGTCGGGGGGCGGACCAGCCCCAGCATTTT. Translating gives CASSVGRGADQPQHF. The full variable domain, in which reference TRBV19 and TRBJ1-5 provide the parts outside the CDR3, is DGGITQSPKYLFRKEGQNVTLSCEQNLNHDAMYWYRQDPGQGLRLIYYSQIVNDFQKGDIAEGYSVSREKKESFPLTVTSAQKNPTAFYLCASSVGRGADQPQHFGDGTRLSIL.

V usage is TRBV27 and J usage is TRBJ1-6, with D unclear. V was pared by 4 bases and J by 8 bases, with 12 bases between. Germline V CDR1 and CDR2: MNHEY, SMNVEV (reference sequence). The CDR3 is 14 residues long. For the CDR3, the DNA is TGTGCCAGCAGTTCGGCCAGGAAGGATTCACCCCTCCACTTT. This sequence encodes CASSSARKDSPLHF.

This chain uses TRBV11-2 with TRBJ1-6, with TRBD1 identical over 11 bases. Trimming took 6 bases from V and 9 from J; bases not matched to a gene: 4. This CDR3 spans 14 amino acids. Germline lookup yields CDR1 SGHAT and CDR2 FQNNGV. The CDR3 nucleotides read TGTGCCAGCAGGAGGACAGGGGGCTCTTCACCCCTCCACTTT. It codes for CASRRTGGSSPLHF.

The chain employs TRBV28 and TRBJ1-1, with D possibly matching TRBD1 (5 bases). Per the germline V gene, CDR1 is MDHEN and CDR2 is SYDVKM. Trimming left V 3 bases short and J 0 bases short, with 8 bases between. The CDR3 spans 14 residues. CDR3 in DNA: TGTGCCAGCAGTTTGACAGCCATGAACACTGAAGCTTTCTTT. Its translation is CASSLTAMNTEAFF.

The V gene is TRBV2, the J gene TRBJ2-3; D perhaps matches TRBD2 (5 bases). Trimming cost V 3 bases and J 7 bases, with 17 bases left between them. Germline CDR1 reads SNHLY; CDR2 reads FYNNEI. The CDR3 consists of 15 residues. CDR3: CASSENSHRGNTQYF. CDR3 in DNA: TGTGCCAGCAGTGAGAACAGCCACCGGGGAAATACGCAGTATTTT.

The rearrangement uses TRBV4-2 and TRBJ2-7; D is perhaps TRBD1 (6 bases). The CDR3 has 16 residues. In germline, CDR1 is LGHNA, CDR2 YNFKEQ. V was cut by 4 bases and J by 3 bases, with 19 bases left in between. DNA of the CDR3: TGTGCCAGCAGCCGGATCACCCGGGACAAGAACTACGAGCAGTACTTC. Amino acids: CASSRITRDKNYEQYF.

The chain links TRBV11-2 to TRBJ1-4; D gene uncertain. In germline, CDR1 is SGHAT, CDR2 FQNNGV. Trimming cost V 0 bases and J 5 bases, with 7 bases left between them. The CDR3 consists of 14 residues. CDR3 amino acids: CASSLDWLNEKLFF. CDR3 bases: TGTGCCAGCAGCTTAGATTGGCTCAATGAAAAACTGTTTTTT.

This clone was detected a few times. The rearrangement joins TRBV10-3 to TRBJ1-1; TRBD1 agrees at 9 bases. Looked up from germline, CDR1 is ENHRY and CDR2 is SYGVKD. The CDR3 spans 15 residues. J was trimmed by 1 base and V by 3 bases; bases with no gene match: 3. The CDR3 nucleotides read TGTGCCATCAGTGACTCGGGACAGGGGAACACTGAAGCTTTCTTT. This encodes CAISDSGQGNTEAFF.

The chain combines TRBV2 with TRBJ1-6; 8 positions match TRBD1. After removal of 5 bases from V and 6 bases from J, the junction contained 6 bases not matched to a gene. CDR1 SNHLY and CDR2 FYNNEI come from the germline V gene. The CDR3 is 15 amino acids. The CDR3 DNA reads TGTGCCAGCAGTCCCTGGGACAGGAGTAATTCACCCCTCCACTTT. This gives the protein CASSPWDRSNSPLHF. The full variable domain, rest sourced from reference TRBV2 and TRBJ1-6, is EPEVTQTPSHQVTQMGQEVILRCVPISNHLYFYWYRQILGQKVEFLVSFYNNEISEKSEIFDDQFSVERPDGSNFTLKIRSTKLEDSAMYFCASSPWDRSNSPLHFGNGTRLTVT.

In the case of this clone: Other DNA sequences from this sample encode an identical CDR3 as well. This rearrangement joins TRBV27 to TRBJ2-1, with TRBD2 as a possible D gene (6 bases). The CDR3 extends over 13 amino acids. Trimming shortened V by 7 bases and J by 10 bases, and 17 bases separated the two germline ends. The V gene's germline CDR1 is MNHEY and CDR2 SMNVEV (reference sequence). This CDR3 reads CASTGSARGEQFF. In DNA, the CDR3 is TGTGCCAGCACCGGAAGTGCCCGGGGGGAGCAGTTCTTC.

This chain uses TRBV5-1 with TRBJ2-6; D is possibly TRBD2 (6 bases). The V gene lost 3 bases and the J gene lost 0 bases, with 7 bases spanning the gap. CDR3 length: 15 residues. The V gene's germline CDR1 is SGHRS and CDR2 YFSETQ. This CDR3 is CASSSGDSGANVLTF. The CDR3 nucleotides read TGCGCCAGCAGCTCGGGGGACTCTGGGGCCAACGTCCTGACTTTC. Full variable domain (missing parts from reference TRBV5-1 and TRBJ2-6): KAGVTQTPRYLIKTRGQQVTLSCSPISGHRSVSWYQQTPGQGLQFLFEYFSETQRNKGNFPGRFSGRQFSNSRSEMNVSTLELGDSALYLCASSSGDSGANVLTFGAGSRLTVL.

V usage is TRBV30 and J usage is TRBJ2-5; 15 bases fit TRBD2. After removal of 8 bases from V and 4 bases from J, the junction contained 2 bases not matched to a gene. The CDR3 totals 13 residues. Looked up from germline, CDR1 is GTSNPN and CDR2 is SVGIG (reference sequence). CDR3 residues: CAEGLAGGETQYF. As DNA, the CDR3 is TGTGCCGAGGGACTAGCGGGGGGAGAGACCCAGTACTTC.

Written as DNA, the CDR3 is TGTGCCAGCAGCGTCGACACCCCCTACGAGCAGTACTTC. Protein sequence: CASSVDTPYEQYF. The chain is built from TRBV9 and TRBJ2-7, with D unresolved. CDR3 size: 13 residues. V lost 2 bases and J lost 2, with 8 bases in between. CDR1 is SGDLS, CDR2 YYNGEE, per germline.

The CDR3 nucleotides are TGTGCCAGCAGGAGCGGACAGGGGGATCAAGAGACCCAGTACTTC. Translation: CASRSGQGDQETQYF. V usage is TRBV6-1 and J usage is TRBJ2-5, with TRBD1 matching over 10 bases. Germline V lookup: CDR1 MNHNS, CDR2 SASEGT. Unmatched junction bases numbered 6, after V lost 6 bases and J lost 2 bases. The CDR3 contains 15 residues.

The gene calls are TRBV9 and TRBJ1-3; TRBD1 might be the D (5 bases). This CDR3 has 15 residues. The V end lost 0 bases, the J end lost 7 bases, and 14 bases lay between the germline ends. Germline values: CDR1 SGDLS, CDR2 YYNGEE. The CDR3 loop is CASSVAAGMSNTIYF. The DNA for the CDR3 is TGTGCCAGCAGCGTAGCAGCAGGGATGAGCAACACCATATATTTT.

A few counts support this clone. This chain joins TRBV2 and TRBJ2-6, with 8 bases fitting TRBD1. Germline values: CDR1 SNHLY, CDR2 FYNNEI. The junction had 6 bases not matched to a gene; V was cut back by 3 bases and J by 2 bases. The CDR3 runs to 17 residues. CDR3: CASSDPTGAAGANVLTF. Written as DNA, the CDR3 is TGTGCCAGCAGTGACCCGACAGGGGCAGCTGGGGCCAACGTCCTGACTTTC.